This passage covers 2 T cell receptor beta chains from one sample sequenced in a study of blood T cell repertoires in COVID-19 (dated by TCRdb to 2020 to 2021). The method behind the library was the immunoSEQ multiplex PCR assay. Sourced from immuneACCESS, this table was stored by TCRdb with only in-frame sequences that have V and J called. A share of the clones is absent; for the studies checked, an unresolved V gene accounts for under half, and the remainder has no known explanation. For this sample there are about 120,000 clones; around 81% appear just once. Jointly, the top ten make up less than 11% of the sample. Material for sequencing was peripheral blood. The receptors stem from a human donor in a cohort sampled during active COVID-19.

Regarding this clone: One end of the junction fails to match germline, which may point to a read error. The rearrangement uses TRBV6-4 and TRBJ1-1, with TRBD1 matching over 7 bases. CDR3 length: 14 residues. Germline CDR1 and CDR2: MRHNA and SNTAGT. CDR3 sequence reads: CASRDSDRSYEAFF. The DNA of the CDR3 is TGTGCCAGCAGAGACTCGGACAGGTCTTATGAAGCTTTCTTT.

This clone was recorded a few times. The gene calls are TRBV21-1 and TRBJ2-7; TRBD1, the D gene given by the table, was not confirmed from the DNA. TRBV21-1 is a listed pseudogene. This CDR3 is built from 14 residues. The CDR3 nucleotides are TGTGCCAGCAGCCCCCGGACAGGGATCCACGAGCAGTACTTC. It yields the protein CASSPRTGIHEQYF.